These T cell receptor beta chains were read from a single sample in a study of vaccination and CD4 T cells after COVID-19. MiXCR, run by TCRdb on the PCR reads, gives a single entry per CDR3 protein. The sample includes 6,000 to 7,000 distinct CDR3 sequences, 55% seen only once; the top ten take 25%. For these receptors, no antigen is known. The specimen sequenced was CD4+ T cells from blood, cultured in vitro. The receptors stem from a human donor in good health. Both conserved end residues are part of each CDR3. Each record gives: D gene, V gene, J gene, clone size, CDR3 DNA, CDR3 protein. D genes are given only for firm matches. Only some rows state a clone size, as once, few, many or a class for expanded clones.

>-|TRBV11-3|TRBJ2-1|-
TGTGCCAGCAGCTTAGGTACCGTCTCCCACAATGAGCAGTTCTTC
CASSLGTVSHNEQFF
>-|TRBV6-5|TRBJ2-7|-
TGTGCCAGCAGTTACTCTACCGGGACGGTGATTCCCGAGCAGTACTTC
CASSYSTGTVIPEQYF
>TRBD2|TRBV6-1|TRBJ2-2|-
TGTGCCAGCACCCGGACTAGCGGAAGCCCCGGGGAGCTGTTTTTT
CASTRTSGSPGELFF
>-|TRBV10-1|TRBJ1-2|few
TGCGCCAGCAGTGACGGACAGTTCGGAAATGGCTACACCTTC
CASSDGQFGNGYTF
>TRBD2|TRBV5-4|TRBJ2-1|-
TGTGCCAGCAGCCTCCCACGGGGGGGCTACAATGAGCAGTTCTTC
CASSLPRGGYNEQFF
>-|TRBV11-3|TRBJ2-2|-
TGTGCCAGCAGCCAGAGACTCGGGGAGCTGTTTTTT
CASSQRLGELFF
>-|TRBV2|TRBJ2-5|-
TGTGCCAGCAGGATGGGCCTGGAGACCCAGTACTTC
CASRMGLETQYF
>-|TRBV6-4|TRBJ1-5|few
TGTGCCAGCAGTGACGAGCTGGGTCAGCCCCAGCATTTT
CASSDELGQPQHF
>-|TRBV30|TRBJ1-2|-
TGTGCCTGGAGGAAAGGAGGGGCTGGCTACACCTTC
CAWRKGGAGYTF
>-|TRBV5-1|TRBJ2-2|-
TGCGCCAGCAGCCTTGGACGGTCGAACACCGGGGAGCTGTTTTTT
CASSLGRSNTGELFF
>TRBD2|TRBV5-6|TRBJ2-5|-
TGTGCCAGCAGCCGGGGGGAAGAGACCCAGTACTTC
CASSRGEETQYF
>-|TRBV29-1|TRBJ1-2|-
TGCAGCGTTGAACATGGACTTAGCTACACCTTC
CSVEHGLSYTF
>-|TRBV30|TRBJ1-1|few
TGTGCCGTACAGGGCTTCACTGAAGCTTTCTTT
CAVQGFTEAFF
>-|TRBV24-1|TRBJ2-2|-
TGTGCCACCAGTGTGATAGCGACGGGGGAGCTGTTTTTT
CATSVIATGELFF
>TRBD2|TRBV20-1|TRBJ2-3|-
TGCAGTGCAGCGGGACTAGCAACGTATTTT
CSAAGLATYF
>TRBD2|TRBV25-1|TRBJ2-3|-
TGTGCCAGCAGTGCGGGGGGTACGCAGTATTTT
CASSAGGTQYF
>-|TRBV12-3/TRBV12-4|TRBJ2-4|few
TGTGCCAGCAGTTTTCTTGCAAACATTCAGTACTTC
CASSFLANIQYF
>-|TRBV11-2|TRBJ2-3|-
TGTGCCAGCAGCACCAAAGGGGGTCCAGATACGCAGTATTTT
CASSTKGGPDTQYF
>-|TRBV25-1|TRBJ2-7|-
TGTGCCAGCGCCGTATTTGTAGATCCGTACGAGCAGTACTTC
CASAVFVDPYEQYF
>-|TRBV15|TRBJ2-7|-
TGTGCCACCAGCGGCCTTTACGAGCAGTACTTC
CATSGLYEQYF
>-|TRBV7-2|TRBJ2-7|-
TGTGCCAGCAGCCGGGGTGGGGGATGGTTCTACGAGCAGTACTTC
CASSRGGGWFYEQYF
>-|TRBV6-2/TRBV6-3|TRBJ2-2|-
TGTGCCAGCAATCAGGGAAGGACCGGGGAGCTGTTTTTT
CASNQGRTGELFF
>-|TRBV19|TRBJ1-6|once
TGTGCCAGTCGGCAGCAAAGTAATAATTCACCCCTCCACTTT
CASRQQSNNSPLHF
>-|TRBV27|TRBJ1-1|-
TGTGCCAGCAAAAGCAGGGGAGACGGGAACACTGAAGCTTTCTTT
CASKSRGDGNTEAFF
>TRBD2|TRBV14|TRBJ2-7|-
TGTGCCAGCAGCCATCGGCTAGCGGGGGGTTTACCCTACGAGCAGTACTTC
CASSHRLAGGLPYEQYF